These 13 T cell receptor beta chains were sequenced from one sample in a study of CD4 T cells in relation to SARS-CoV-2 and coronaviruses. No cognate antigen is known for these TCRs. This table comes from immunoSEQ multiplex PCR, and its TCRdb copy is limited to in-frame clones, with some not included. The sample includes tens of thousands of clones, under 90% of them seen just once. What was sequenced was naive CD4+ T cells from PBMCs, cultured in vitro. Subset in this sample: naive CD4+ T cells isolated by negative enrichment. The origin of the receptors is an adult with COVID-19.

The chain joins TRBV27 to TRBJ2-3; D unclear. Germline assignment: CDR1 MNHEY and CDR2 SMNVEV (reference sequence). V lost 5 bases and J lost 0, with 9 bases in between. The CDR3 loop spans 14 amino acids. Here the CDR3 DNA reads TGTGCCAGCAGTCCCGACCTTAGCACAGATACGCAGTATTTT. Its translation: CASSPDLSTDTQYF.

The V and J genes are TRBV7-2 and TRBJ2-3; 9 bases are a match to TRBD2. Looked up from germline, CDR1 is SGHTA and CDR2 is FQGNSA. Trimming removed 3 bases from V and 0 bases from J; junction bases left unmatched: 1. The CDR3 is 15 amino acids. The chain's CDR3 is CASSFTSGSTDTQYF. The CDR3 DNA is TGTGCCAGCAGCTTTACTAGCGGGAGCACAGATACGCAGTATTTT.

The chain joins TRBV19 to TRBJ2-5; a possible D gene is TRBD1 (5 bases). The length of the CDR3 is 15 residues. Trimming stripped 2 bases from V and 0 bases from J, with 10 bases between. Germline V lookup: CDR1 LNHDA, CDR2 SQIVND (reference sequence). DNA of the CDR3: TGTGCCAGTAGTATAAAACAGGCGGACCAAGAGACCCAGTACTTC. As protein: CASSIKQADQETQYF.

CDR3 nucleotide sequence: TGTGCCAGCAGTACACAGGGGGCGGGGGAGCTGTTTTTT. This translates into CASSTQGAGELFF. V usage is TRBV9 and J usage is TRBJ2-2, with 9 positions matching TRBD1. Germline values: CDR1 SGDLS, CDR2 YYNGEE. V was pared by 5 bases and J by 8 bases, with 4 bases of the junction left unmatched. The CDR3 has 13 residues.

The gene calls are TRBV28 and TRBJ2-2; D could derive from TRBD1 or TRBD2 (5 bases each). With 6 bases removed from V and 1 base from J, the gap between germline ends came to 18 bases. In germline, CDR1 is MDHEN, CDR2 SYDVKM. This CDR3 spans 17 amino acids. The CDR3 nucleotides read TGTGCCAGCAGCCAAATACCGGGACGAAAGAACACCGGGGAGCTGTTTTTT. Amino acids: CASSQIPGRKNTGELFF.

This clone was detected a few times. This chain links TRBV18 with TRBJ2-1; D remains ambiguous. Trimming cost V 3 bases and J 6 bases, with 21 bases left between them. CDR3 length equals 17 residues. Germline V gives CDR1 KGHSH, CDR2 LQKENI. CDR3 DNA: TGTGCCAGCTCACCCAACCCACCGGGCCCCATAGGCAATGAGCAGTTCTTC. This gives the protein CASSPNPPGPIGNEQFF.

The V gene is TRBV28, the J gene TRBJ2-7; D is unresolved. V was shortened by 4 bases and J by 7 bases, with 17 bases between the two germline ends. This CDR3 has 14 residues. The V gene's germline CDR1 is MDHEN and CDR2 SYDVKM. Here the CDR3 reads CASSSDGSLVEQYF. DNA for the CDR3: TGTGCCAGCAGTTCAGACGGCTCCCTCGTGGAGCAGTACTTC.

The chain couples TRBV5-1 to TRBJ2-7, with TRBD1 identical over 8 bases. The CDR3 is made up of 16 amino acids. Germline V lookup: CDR1 SGHRS, CDR2 YFSETQ. V shed 2 bases, J shed 3 bases, and the junction held 10 bases outside the gene matches. The CDR3 DNA follows: TGCGCCAGCAGCTTCGGACAGGGTGGGGCTATCTACGAGCAGTACTTC. Protein sequence: CASSFGQGGAIYEQYF.

The CDR3 reads CASSAWDLTGYEQYF. The CDR3 DNA sequence: TGTGCCAGCAGCGCCTGGGACTTGACGGGCTACGAGCAGTACTTC. This chain links TRBV7-9 with TRBJ2-7, with D possibly TRBD2 on 6 matching bases. Looked up from germline, CDR1 is SEHNR and CDR2 is FQNEAQ (reference sequence). CDR3 length: 15 amino acids. V was trimmed by 5 bases and J by 3 bases, leaving 17 bases between them.

The chain couples TRBV12-3 or TRBV12-4 to TRBJ2-1; the D is unclear. CDR3 length: 11 amino acids. Trimming took off 4 bases at V and 8 bases at J, with 6 bases between the two ends. The CDR3 is CASSSYHEQFF. DNA of the CDR3: TGTGCCAGCAGTTCGTACCATGAGCAGTTCTTC.

The CDR3 sequence is CASSPTGTTEAFF. DNA for the CDR3: TGTGCCAGCAGCCCGACAGGGACCACTGAAGCTTTCTTT. The chain employs TRBV14 and TRBJ1-1, with 7 bases lining up with TRBD1. With V trimmed by 4 bases and J by 4 bases, 3 bases remained unmatched. The germline CDR1 and CDR2 sequences are SGHDN and FVKESK. The CDR3 sequence is 13 residues long.

This chain connects TRBV24-1 to TRBJ2-7, with TRBD1 matching over 8 bases. CDR3 length: 16 residues. CDR1 KGHDR and CDR2 SFDVKD come from the germline V gene. The trim removed 3 bases at V and 4 bases at J, leaving 10 bases unmatched. CDR3 DNA: TGTGCCACCAGTGATCCGGCCGGGACAGGAGGATACGAGCAGTACTTC. Translation: CATSDPAGTGGYEQYF.

V gene TRBV5-1 combines with J gene TRBJ2-3; 10 bases agree with TRBD2. Germline lookup yields CDR1 SGHRS and CDR2 YFSETQ. With 1 base clipped from V and 4 bases from J, the junction kept 12 bases outside the gene matches. The CDR3 has 18 amino acids. This CDR3 reads CASSLPLTSGNRADTQYF. CDR3 nucleotide sequence: TGCGCCAGCAGCTTGCCTCTAACTAGCGGGAATAGAGCAGATACGCAGTATTTT.